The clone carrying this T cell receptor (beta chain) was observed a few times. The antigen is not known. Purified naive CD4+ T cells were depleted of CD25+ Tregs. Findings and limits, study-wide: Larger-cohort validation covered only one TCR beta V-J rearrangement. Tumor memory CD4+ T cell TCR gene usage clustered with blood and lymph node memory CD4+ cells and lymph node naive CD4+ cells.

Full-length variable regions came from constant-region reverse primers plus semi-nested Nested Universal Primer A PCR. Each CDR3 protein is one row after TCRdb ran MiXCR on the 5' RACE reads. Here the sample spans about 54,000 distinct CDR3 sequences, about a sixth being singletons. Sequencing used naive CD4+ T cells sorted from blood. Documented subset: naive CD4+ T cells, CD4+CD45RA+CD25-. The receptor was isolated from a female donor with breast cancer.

The CDR3 bases are TGTGCCAGCAGCTTAGCTAGCGTACGTTTTGAGACCCAGTACTTC. Its protein product is CASSLASVRFETQYF. The rearrangement joins TRBV7-2 to TRBJ2-5; possible D gene TRBD2, 5 bases. The CDR3 runs 15 residues. Deletions cut 0 bases from V and 5 bases from J, with 13 bases between. The germline V gene encodes CDR1 SGHTA and CDR2 FQGNSA.